The source of this T cell receptor (beta chain) is a study of CD8 T cells in Susac syndrome. About this clonotype: Compared with germline, one end of the junction differs, possibly owing to a read error.

Random hexamers primed reverse transcription of about 0.5 to 1 ug RNA. The immunoSEQ assay covered 54 Vbeta and 13 Jbeta segments for CDR3. A single record per CDR3 protein comes from TCRdb applying MiXCR to the immunoSEQ multiplex PCR reads. The sample contains around 80,000 distinct CDR3 sequences, about 96% of which appear only once. The CDR3 loop spans 13 amino acids. Per germline, CDR1 MDHEN and CDR2 SYDVKM. The sequenced sample was CD8+ T cells from PBMCs. The receptor was derived from a human donor with Susac syndrome. The rearrangement uses TRBV28 and TRBJ2-7, with a possible D match to TRBD1 (7 bases). CDR3 sequence reads: CASSFRRGQRTNF. The CDR3 coding sequence is TGTGCCAGCAGTTTCCGGCGGGGACAGCGCACAAACTTC. The whole variable domain, remainder taken from reference TRBV28 and TRBJ2-7, is DVKVTQSSRYLVKRTGEKVFLECVQDMDHENMFWYRQDPGLGLRLIYFSYDVKMKEKGDIPEGYSVSREKKERFSLILESASTNQTSMYLCASSFRRGQRTNFGPGTRLTVT.